This T cell receptor beta chain was sequenced for a study of T cell repertoires in ileal Crohn's disease. Profiling relied on immunoSEQ multiplex PCR, and the TCRdb table lists in-frame clones only, not all of them. Here the sample spans several thousand clones, 80% to 90% being singletons. Study-wide results and limits: Compared with non-smokers, active smokers at surgery showed more clonal expansions.

CDR1 and CDR2 (germline): MNHEY, SMNVEV (reference sequence). There are 15 residues in the CDR3. Between the trimmed V and J ends, which lost 1 base and 0 bases, there was a span of 9 bases. A note on this clone: The antigen remains undetermined.

Adults with ileal or ileocolonic Crohn's disease and an indication for resection were eligible. The sequenced sample was ileal tissue. The source of this sequence is an adult with Crohn's disease. The chain carries TRBV27 and TRBJ1-1, with TRBD1 as a possible D gene (6 bases). DNA of the CDR3: TGTGCCAGCAGTTTATGGGAGGGGGTGAACACTGAAGCTTTCTTT. Translating it yields CASSLWEGVNTEAFF.